Detailed here is one TCR beta chain. This CDR3 has 16 amino acids. In germline, CDR1 is MNHEY, CDR2 SVGEGT. J gave up 3 bases and V 0 bases, and 5 bases lay outside the gene matches. The data were obtained in a study of blood T cell repertoires in COVID-19. For the study at large: In each case, the material was cDNA or gDNA derived from T cells, B-cell-depleted T cells, or PBMCs.

Methods used by the authors: Counts of nucleated cells, estimated from reference gene primer amplification, were obtained. This table comes from immunoSEQ multiplex PCR, and its TCRdb copy is limited to in-frame clones, with some not included. The D gene and trimming were derived from the DNA, and the V and J assignments and clone size from that table. The data contain roughly 200,000 clones, roughly 80% of them singletons. This rearrangement joins TRBV6-2 or TRBV6-3 to TRBJ2-1; 7 positions agree with TRBD1. The TCR was taken from a human donor in a cohort sampled during active COVID-19. Material: peripheral blood. CDR3 nucleotides: TGTGCCAGCAGTTACTCTGGGGACAGTGGCTACAATGAGCAGTTCTTC. Translating gives CASSYSGDSGYNEQFF.